The clone carrying this TCR beta chain was detected a few times. Its antigen is currently unknown. Germline V gene data show CDR1 as KGHSH and CDR2 as LQKENI. The CDR3 covers 15 residues. The ends were cut back, 3 bases at V and 2 bases at J, with 13 bases in the middle. This sample is drawn from a study of cytomegalovirus exposure and HLA in healthy donors. Turning to the study itself: The 120 validation repertoires and the roughly 700 first-cohort repertoires shared a platform, a later analysis reported.

Notes on the study in general: The classifier was said to identify cytomegalovirus status with high specificity and sensitivity. The authors listed about 170 TCR beta chains as cytomegalovirus-associated.

Sequencing used immunoSEQ multiplex PCR; TCRdb keeps in-frame clones, though not all of them. The sample includes 120,000 to 150,000 clones, more than 75% of them seen just once. This receptor was obtained from a man younger than 35 in good health and CMV-seropositive. The rearrangement joins TRBV18 to TRBJ2-5; D possibly corresponds to TRBD1 (6 bases). Sequenced material: PBMCs. The CDR3 is CASSPLTGAQETQYF. Here the CDR3 DNA reads TGTGCCAGCTCACCGTTGACAGGTGCTCAAGAGACCCAGTACTTC.